Each of the 17 T cell receptor beta chains below was sequenced from the same sample in a study of cytomegalovirus exposure and HLA in healthy donors. Sequenced by immunoSEQ multiplex PCR; TCRdb stores in-frame clones only, minus some. The sample comprises some 150,000 clones, 86% of which are singletons, and 20% to 25% rests with the top ten. Sequences were obtained from PBMCs. The receptors originated from a young man in good health and CMV-seropositive.

This rearrangement joins TRBV6-1 to TRBJ1-4; no clear D gene. V was clipped by 0 bases and J by 7 bases, with 12 bases between them. Germline V gene data show CDR1 as MNHNS and CDR2 as SASEGT. CDR3 length equals 15 residues. The CDR3 loop is CASSEASGEGEKLFF. DNA for the CDR3: TGTGCCAGCAGTGAAGCTTCGGGCGAGGGTGAAAAACTGTTTTTT.

The rearrangement joins TRBV6-6 to TRBJ2-5, with 7 nucleotides matching TRBD1. The CDR3 spans 13 residues. V lost 6 bases to trimming and J lost 5 bases; unmatched junction nucleotides: 6. Germline V gives CDR1 MNHNY, CDR2 SVGAGI (reference sequence). CDR3 sequence (DNA): TGTGCCAGCAGACGACAGGGTCGGGAGACCCAGTACTTC. As protein: CASRRQGRETQYF.

CDR3 sequence reads: CASSFGLYNEQFF. CDR3 in DNA: TGCGCCAGCAGCTTTGGACTGTACAATGAGCAGTTCTTC. This chain uses TRBV5-1 with TRBJ2-1; D is perhaps TRBD2 (5 bases). The CDR3 length is 13 residues. In germline, CDR1 is SGHRS, CDR2 YFSETQ. Trimming left V 2 bases short and J 4 bases short, with 7 bases between.

This chain links TRBV5-5 with TRBJ2-5; D perhaps matches TRBD2 (5 bases). V lost 6 bases and J 5 bases, leaving 17 bases between the germline ends. The CDR3 consists of 14 residues. Germline loops: CDR1 SGHKS, CDR2 YYEKEE (reference sequence). The CDR3 is CASIPVEAGETQYF. CDR3 sequence (DNA): TGTGCCAGCATCCCGGTGGAGGCGGGCGAGACCCAGTACTTC.

In this sample, this clone turned up once. V and J are TRBV11-2 and TRBJ2-2; possibly TRBD1 for D (5 bases). The CDR3 totals 15 residues. V dropped 0 bases and J dropped 6 bases, with 11 bases sitting between them. CDR1 and CDR2 (germline): SGHAT, FQNNGV. The CDR3 nucleotides are TGTGCCAGCAGCTTAGATCTAGGGGTAGCCGGGGAGCTGTTTTTT. Translation: CASSLDLGVAGELFF.

The chain links TRBV10-3 to TRBJ2-4; D uncertain. This CDR3 is built from 15 residues. The germline V and J ends were trimmed by 0 bases and 1 base, with 7 bases remaining between them. CDR1 is ENHRY and CDR2 is SYGVKD in the germline V gene. In nucleotides, the CDR3 is TGTGCCATCAGTGAGTCGAGCTCCGCCAAAAACATTCAGTACTTC. This codes for CAISESSSAKNIQYF.

The chain employs TRBV6-5 and TRBJ2-2, with 7 bases aligning to TRBD2. The CDR3 length is 15 residues. Germline values: CDR1 MNHEY, CDR2 SVGAGI. Trimming removed 2 bases from V and 7 bases from J; junction bases left unmatched: 7. The CDR3 region is CASSYGGSLGGELFF. The CDR3 DNA reads TGTGCCAGCAGTTACGGCGGGAGTTTGGGCGGGGAGCTGTTTTTT.

To note about this clone: In the same sample, other DNA sequences code for this CDR3. J is TRBJ1-2 and V is TRBV9; possibly TRBD1 for D (5 bases). V was shortened by 0 bases and J by 3 bases, with 9 bases between the two germline ends. The germline V gene encodes CDR1 SGDLS and CDR2 YYNGEE. This CDR3 has 14 residues. The CDR3 is CASSVGGRDYGYTF. The CDR3 DNA is TGTGCCAGCAGCGTAGGGGGCAGGGACTATGGCTACACCTTC.

This clone has only one observation. The chain carries TRBV13 and TRBJ2-5; TRBD2 matches 7 bases. Germline-derived CDR1 and CDR2 are PRHDT and FYEKMQ (reference sequence). With V trimmed by 0 bases and J by 5 bases, 12 bases remained unmatched. The CDR3 covers 17 residues. The CDR3 bases are TGTGCCAGCAGCTTAGGATGGGGGGGTCCCCGGGAGGAGACCCAGTACTTC. It translates to CASSLGWGGPREETQYF.

This sequence joins TRBV11-2 and TRBJ2-1; 13 bases fit TRBD2. This CDR3 has 16 amino acids. The V and J ends lost 5 bases and 9 bases, in that order; junction bases with no gene match: 10. Germline values: CDR1 SGHAT, CDR2 FQNNGV. CDR3 loop: CASSPSTSGGQPEQFF. The DNA of the CDR3 is TGTGCCAGCAGCCCCTCGACTAGCGGGGGGCAACCTGAGCAGTTCTTC.

In DNA form, the CDR3 reads TGTGCCAGCAGCGCTATTAACTATGGCTACACCTTC. This translates into CASSAINYGYTF. The chain uses TRBV7-9 and TRBJ1-2; D remains unclear. Germline-derived CDR1 and CDR2 are SEHNR and FQNEAQ (reference sequence). The CDR3 consists of 12 residues. Deletions cut 5 bases from V and 1 base from J, with 5 bases between.

The chain carries TRBV19 and TRBJ1-4, with D perhaps TRBD1 (5 bases). Trimming removed 6 bases at V and 0 bases at J, with 11 bases between. Germline CDR1 LNHDA, CDR2 SQIVND (reference sequence). The CDR3 is 15 residues long. This CDR3 is CASRGRRATNEKLFF. The CDR3 region has the DNA TGTGCCAGTAGGGGACGGAGGGCAACTAATGAAAAACTGTTTTTT. Looking up the rest from reference TRBV19 and TRBJ1-4 gives the full variable domain: DGGITQSPKYLFRKEGQNVTLSCEQNLNHDAMYWYRQDPGQGLRLIYYSQIVNDFQKGDIAEGYSVSREKKESFPLTVTSAQKNPTAFYLCASRGRRATNEKLFFGSGTQLSVL.

V gene TRBV5-6 combines with J gene TRBJ1-2; maybe TRBD1 (6 bases). The CDR3 is made up of 16 amino acids. With 0 bases removed from V and 2 bases from J, the gap between germline ends came to 14 bases. Germline lookup yields CDR1 SGHDT and CDR2 YYEEEE. Here the CDR3 DNA reads TGTGCCAGCAGCTTGGGTCCACAGGGCGGGAACTATGGCTACACCTTC. Protein product: CASSLGPQGGNYGYTF. The full variable domain, completed using reference TRBV5-6 and TRBJ1-2, is DAGVTQSPTHLIKTRGQQVTLRCSPKSGHDTVSWYQQALGQGPQFIFQYYEEEERQRGNFPDRFSGHQFPNYSSELNVNALLLGDSALYLCASSLGPQGGNYGYTFGSGTRLTVV.

The rearrangement links TRBV7-9 to TRBJ1-2; possible D gene TRBD1, 6 bases. Trimming shortened V by 5 bases and J by 2 bases, and 9 bases separated the two germline ends. Looked up from germline, CDR1 is SEHNR and CDR2 is FQNEAQ (reference sequence). The CDR3 spans 13 residues. The CDR3 sequence: CASSLGQNYGYTF. The CDR3 DNA reads TGTGCCAGCAGCCTCGGACAGAACTATGGCTACACCTTC.

The chain employs TRBV11-3 and TRBJ1-2; the D gene is possibly TRBD1 (6 bases). Germline V gives CDR1 SGHNT, CDR2 YENEEA. V lost 2 bases to trimming and J lost 0 bases, with 19 bases between them. This CDR3 spans 18 amino acids. CDR3 residues: CASSLPGTRVQANYGYTF. In DNA form, the CDR3 reads TGTGCCAGCAGCTTACCCGGGACAAGGGTTCAAGCTAACTATGGCTACACCTTC.

This clone was seen just once. This chain connects TRBV5-1 to TRBJ2-5, with 14 bases identical to TRBD2. The CDR3 spans 14 residues. Germline assignment: CDR1 SGHRS and CDR2 YFSETQ. J was trimmed by 12 bases and V by 0 bases; bases with no gene match: 4. The CDR3 DNA reads as TGCGCCAGCAGCTTGGAGGGACTAGCGGGGGACAAGTACTTC. Protein: CASSLEGLAGDKYF.

V usage is TRBV4-1 and J usage is TRBJ1-5, with D hard to call. Per germline, CDR1 MGHRA and CDR2 YSYEKL. V lost 10 bases and J 0 bases, leaving 16 bases between the germline ends. CDR3 length: 15 residues. The CDR3 loop is CATNIGVYSNQPQHF. The CDR3 DNA follows: TGCGCCACCAACATCGGGGTTTATAGCAATCAGCCCCAGCATTTT.